The clone carrying this T cell receptor beta chain came up many times. The data stem from a study of response to subunit inactivated influenza vaccine. The V and J ends lost 0 bases and 10 bases, in that order; junction bases with no gene match: 8. The CDR3 extends over 14 amino acids. The germline V gene has CDR1 SGHNT and CDR2 YYREEE (reference sequence). TCRdb re-derived calls from the RT-PCR reads in MiXCR, one entry per CDR3 protein. The sample lists over 800,000 distinct CDR3 sequences; around 20% were seen once. This specimen was PBMCs from blood, taken 5 days after vaccination. This chain connects TRBV5-4 to TRBJ1-2; TRBD1 agrees at 8 bases. The receptor was derived from a man in his fifties who received an inactivated influenza vaccine. CDR3 region: CASSLAQGALDYTF. The CDR3, as DNA: TGTGCCAGCAGCTTGGCCCAGGGGGCTCTCGACTACACCTTC.